This TCR beta chain was documented in a study of identical twins. Study conclusions and caveats: Out-of-frame alpha sequences shared by twins were enriched for low generation probability. High-abundance cord blood beta clonotypes had fewer insertions; memory repertoires showed none. Zero-insertion analyses could be partly confounded by invariant MAIT and iNKT cells.

TCRdb recomputed calls from the 5' RACE reads with MiXCR, one row per CDR3 protein. Of a few hundred thousand distinct CDR3 sequences listed, nearly 10% are singletons. From germline, CDR1 is DFQATT and CDR2 SNEGSKA (reference sequence). V was shortened by 0 bases and J by 2 bases, with 8 bases between the two germline ends. The CDR3 is 13 amino acids. Regarding this clonotype: No antigen is known for it.

This same sample was also part of a study on yellow fever vaccine responses in identical twins.

This clonotype originated in a woman younger than 35 in good health. Sequences were obtained from PBMCs. This rearrangement joins TRBV20-1 to TRBJ2-7; D call uncertain. CDR3 amino acids: CSARDLLPYEQYF. The CDR3 DNA follows: TGCAGTGCTAGAGATCTCTTGCCCTACGAGCAGTACTTC.